This T cell receptor (beta chain) was profiled in a study of shared clonotypes between healthy human individuals. Study as a whole: CD4 naive cells filled three plates per donor, CD4 memory three, CD8 naive two and CD8 memory one.

Naive CD8 isolation took CD45RO-negative cells positively selected for CCR7 and excluded terminally differentiated effector memory CD45RA+ cells. A remark on this clone: Its antigen is unknown.

This CDR3 is built from 15 residues. CDR1 is SGHAT, CDR2 FQNNGV, per germline. Trimming removed 5 bases at V and 0 bases at J, with 14 bases between. Some clones are missing from TCRdb's copy, which holds only in-frame ones; the method was immunoSEQ multiplex PCR. The sample yields about 800,000 clones, 90% to 97% seen once. Study-wide results and limits: Tissues were not sampled, only blood, and their repertoires likely differ.

The sequenced material came from naive CD8+ T cells sorted from blood. This receptor was identified in a man aged 25 to 40 in good health. The chain recombines TRBV11-2 with TRBJ2-7; a weak D match, TRBD1 (6 bases). The CDR3 DNA reads as TGTGCCAGCAGCGCCTGGACAGATGACTCCTACGAGCAGTACTTC. Residues: CASSAWTDDSYEQYF.